Below, one TCR beta chain is given with its context. What it binds is not known. The method was immunoSEQ multiplex PCR; TCRdb's version includes in-frame clones alone and lacks a portion of them. The sample includes some 150,000 clones, around 89% of them seen just once. The sample comes from a study of T cell responses to AZD1222 COVID-19 vaccine. Study-wide results and limits: Mapped onto spike, vaccine-associated CD4 TCRs spanned it and were dominant at 160-218 and 743-854. It was only a handful of AZD1222 recipients who were seropositive at baseline. Within unmutated variant regions lay the reported targets of nearly half of spike-specific TCRs.

Looked up from germline, CDR1 is SQVTM and CDR2 is ANQGSEA. V lost 5 bases, J lost 9 bases, and 7 bases stayed unmatched. There are 13 residues in the CDR3. Sequences were derived from peripheral blood, sampled on day 0 of AZD1222 vaccination. The chain is built from TRBV29-1 and TRBJ2-1; TRBD1 agrees at 10 bases. This TCR came from an adult in good health. The CDR3 protein is CSVWGGQGGEQFF. CDR3 DNA sequence: TGCAGCGTTTGGGGAGGACAGGGGGGTGAGCAGTTCTTC.